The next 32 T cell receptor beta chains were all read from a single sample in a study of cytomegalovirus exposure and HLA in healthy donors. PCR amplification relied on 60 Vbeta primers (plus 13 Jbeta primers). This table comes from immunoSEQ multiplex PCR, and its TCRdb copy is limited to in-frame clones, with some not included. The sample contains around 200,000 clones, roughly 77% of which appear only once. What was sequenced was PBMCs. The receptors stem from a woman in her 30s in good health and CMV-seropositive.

The chain's CDR3 is CATQGHVNEQFF. The CDR3 bases are TGCGCCACTCAGGGTCATGTCAATGAGCAGTTCTTC. The chain has TRBV10-2 and TRBJ2-1; a possible D gene is TRBD1 (5 bases). V dropped 10 bases and J dropped 6 bases, with 13 bases sitting between them. Germline V gives CDR1 WSHSY, CDR2 SAAADI. The CDR3 consists of 12 residues.

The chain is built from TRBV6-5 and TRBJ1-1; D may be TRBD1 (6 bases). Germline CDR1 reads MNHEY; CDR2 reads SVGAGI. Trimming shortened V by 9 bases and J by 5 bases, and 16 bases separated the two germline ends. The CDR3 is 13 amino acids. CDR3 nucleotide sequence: TGTGCCAGTAGGAGGGGGGGCAGGACTGAAGCTTTCTTT. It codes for CASRRGGRTEAFF.

CDR3 residues: CASSDRGAGELFF. The CDR3 bases are TGTGCCAGCAGTGACCGGGGGGCCGGGGAGCTGTTTTTT. The V gene is TRBV6-4, the J gene TRBJ2-2; 7 positions agree with TRBD2. The CDR3 loop spans 13 amino acids. Germline loops: CDR1 MRHNA, CDR2 SNTAGT. J was trimmed by 6 bases and V by 2 bases; bases with no gene match: 0.

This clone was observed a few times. The CDR3 DNA follows: TGTGCCAGCAACATATTCCCAAACGCTGAAGCTTTCTTT. Amino acid sequence: CASNIFPNAEAFF. The chain links TRBV6-1 to TRBJ1-1; no clear D. From germline, CDR1 is MNHNS and CDR2 SASEGT. This CDR3 is 13 amino acids long. The V end was cut by 7 bases, the J end by 6 bases, with 15 bases between.

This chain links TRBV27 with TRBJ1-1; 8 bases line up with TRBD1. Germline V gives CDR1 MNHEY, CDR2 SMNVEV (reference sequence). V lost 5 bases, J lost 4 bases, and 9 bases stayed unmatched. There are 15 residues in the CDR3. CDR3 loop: CASSTRTGLSTEAFF. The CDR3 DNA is TGTGCCAGCAGTACCAGGACAGGGCTGAGCACTGAAGCTTTCTTT.

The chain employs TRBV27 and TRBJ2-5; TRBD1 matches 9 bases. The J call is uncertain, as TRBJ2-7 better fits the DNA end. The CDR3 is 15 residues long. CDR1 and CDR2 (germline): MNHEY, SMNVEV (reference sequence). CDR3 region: CASSSRGTGFYEQYF. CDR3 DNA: TGTGCCAGCAGTTCCCGCGGGACAGGGTTCTACGAGCAGTACTTC.

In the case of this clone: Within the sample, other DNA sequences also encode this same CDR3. As DNA, the CDR3 is TGTGCCAGCAGCGTAGGGCAGGGGCCTTACGAGCAGTACTTC. Translating it yields CASSVGQGPYEQYF. The genes are TRBV9 and TRBJ2-7; tentatively, D is TRBD1 (6 bases). The CDR3 has 14 residues. CDR1 is SGDLS and CDR2 is YYNGEE in the germline V gene. The V end lost 0 bases, the J end lost 4 bases, and 11 bases lay between the germline ends.

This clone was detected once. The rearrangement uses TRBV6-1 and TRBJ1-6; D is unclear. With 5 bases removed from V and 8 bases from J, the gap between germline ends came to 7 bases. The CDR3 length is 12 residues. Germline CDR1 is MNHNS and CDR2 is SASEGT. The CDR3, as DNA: TGTGCCAGCAGTTTTATCGATTCACCCCTCCACTTT. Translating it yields CASSFIDSPLHF.

The CDR3 region is CASSLGRSGPNEQYF. In DNA, the CDR3 is TGTGCCAGCAGCTTAGGTCGAAGCGGGCCCAACGAGCAGTACTTC. This chain uses TRBV7-6 with TRBJ2-7, with D perhaps TRBD2 (6 bases). Trimming left V 1 base short and J 5 bases short, with 15 bases between. The CDR3 spans 15 residues. The germline gives CDR1 SGHVS, CDR2 FNYEAQ. Complete variable domain (other parts from reference TRBV7-6 and TRBJ2-7): GAGVSQSPRYKVTKRGQDVALRCDPISGHVSLYWYRQALGQGPEFLTYFNYEAQQDKSGLPNDRFSAERPEGSISTLTIQRTEQRDSAMYRCASSLGRSGPNEQYFGPGTRLTVT.

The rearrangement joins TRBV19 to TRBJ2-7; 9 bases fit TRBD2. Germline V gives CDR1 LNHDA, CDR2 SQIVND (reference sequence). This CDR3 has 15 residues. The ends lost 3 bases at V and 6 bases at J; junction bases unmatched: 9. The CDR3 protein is CASSMRGLAQSEQYF. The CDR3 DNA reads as TGTGCCAGTAGTATGCGGGGACTAGCTCAGAGCGAGCAGTACTTC.

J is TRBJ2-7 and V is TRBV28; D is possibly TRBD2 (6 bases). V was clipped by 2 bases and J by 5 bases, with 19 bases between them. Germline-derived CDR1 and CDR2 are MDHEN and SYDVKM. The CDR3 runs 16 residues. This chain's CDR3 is CASSLPSGRLSHEQYF. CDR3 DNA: TGTGCCAGCAGTTTACCCAGCGGGCGGCTGAGCCACGAGCAGTACTTC.

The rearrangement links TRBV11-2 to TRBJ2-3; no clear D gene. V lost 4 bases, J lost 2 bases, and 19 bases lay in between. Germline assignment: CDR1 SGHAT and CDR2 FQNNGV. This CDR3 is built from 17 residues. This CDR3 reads CASSSLKSYPNTDTQYF. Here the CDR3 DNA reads TGTGCCAGCAGCTCACTCAAGTCATACCCGAACACAGATACGCAGTATTTT.

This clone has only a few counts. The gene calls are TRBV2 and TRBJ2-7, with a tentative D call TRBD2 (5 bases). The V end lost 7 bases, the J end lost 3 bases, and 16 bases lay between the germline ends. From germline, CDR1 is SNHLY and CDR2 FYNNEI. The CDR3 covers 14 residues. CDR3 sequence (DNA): TGTGCCAGCATCGGGCAGGAGGACCGCTACGAGCAGTACTTC. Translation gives CASIGQEDRYEQYF.

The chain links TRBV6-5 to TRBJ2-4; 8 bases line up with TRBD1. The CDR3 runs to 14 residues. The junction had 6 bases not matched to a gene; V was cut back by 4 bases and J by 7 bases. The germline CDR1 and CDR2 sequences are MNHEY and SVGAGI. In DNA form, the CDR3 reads TGTGCCAGCAGTTTCTCCGACAGGGGTAACATTCAGTACTTC. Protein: CASSFSDRGNIQYF.

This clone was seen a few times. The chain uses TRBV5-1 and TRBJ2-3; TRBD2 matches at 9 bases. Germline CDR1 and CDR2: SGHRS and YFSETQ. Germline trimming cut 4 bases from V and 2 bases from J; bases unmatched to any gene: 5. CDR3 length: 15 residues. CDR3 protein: CASSTWTSDTDTQYF. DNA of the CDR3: TGCGCCAGCAGCACCTGGACTAGCGACACAGATACGCAGTATTTT.

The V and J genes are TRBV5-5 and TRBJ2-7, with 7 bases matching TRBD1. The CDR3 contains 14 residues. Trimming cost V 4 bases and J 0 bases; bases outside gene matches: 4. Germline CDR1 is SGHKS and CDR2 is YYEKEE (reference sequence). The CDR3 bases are TGTGCCAGCAGCCCCGGGACAGACTCCTACGAGCAGTACTTC. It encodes CASSPGTDSYEQYF.

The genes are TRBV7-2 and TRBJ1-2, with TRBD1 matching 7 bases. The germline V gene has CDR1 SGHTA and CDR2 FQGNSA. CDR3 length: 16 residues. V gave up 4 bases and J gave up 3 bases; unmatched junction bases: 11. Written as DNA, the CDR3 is TGTGCCAGCAGCTCTGCTCCGGGACAGAGTCACTATGGCTACACCTTC. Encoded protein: CASSSAPGQSHYGYTF.

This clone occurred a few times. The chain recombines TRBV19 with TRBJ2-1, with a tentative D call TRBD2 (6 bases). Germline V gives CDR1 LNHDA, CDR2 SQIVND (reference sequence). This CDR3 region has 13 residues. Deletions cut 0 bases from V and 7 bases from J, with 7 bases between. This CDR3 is CASSIDGGNEQFF. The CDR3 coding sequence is TGTGCCAGTAGTATAGATGGAGGGAATGAGCAGTTCTTC.

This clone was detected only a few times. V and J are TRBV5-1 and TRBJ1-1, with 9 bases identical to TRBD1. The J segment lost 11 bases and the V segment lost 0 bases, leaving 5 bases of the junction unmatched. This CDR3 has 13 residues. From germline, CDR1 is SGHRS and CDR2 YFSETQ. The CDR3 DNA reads TGCGCCAGCAGCTTGGAAGGGACAGGGCGCGCTTTCTTT. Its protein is CASSLEGTGRAFF.

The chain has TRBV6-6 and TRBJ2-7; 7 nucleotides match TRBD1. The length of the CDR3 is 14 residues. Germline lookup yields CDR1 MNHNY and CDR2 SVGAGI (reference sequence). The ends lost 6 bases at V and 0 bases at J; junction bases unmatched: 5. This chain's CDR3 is CASRLRDSSYEQYF. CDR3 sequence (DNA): TGTGCCAGCAGACTAAGGGACAGCTCCTACGAGCAGTACTTC.

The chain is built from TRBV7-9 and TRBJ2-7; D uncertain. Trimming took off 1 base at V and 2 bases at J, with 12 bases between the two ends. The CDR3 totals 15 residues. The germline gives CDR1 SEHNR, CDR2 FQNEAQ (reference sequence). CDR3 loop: CASSLDGSSTYEQYF. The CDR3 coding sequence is TGTGCCAGCAGCTTAGATGGTTCCTCTACCTACGAGCAGTACTTC. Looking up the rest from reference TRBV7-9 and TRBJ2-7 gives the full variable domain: DTGVSQNPRHKITKRGQNVTFRCDPISEHNRLYWYRQTLGQGPEFLTYFQNEAQLEKSRLLSDRFSAERPKGSFSTLEIQRTEQGDSAMYLCASSLDGSSTYEQYFGPGTRLTVT.

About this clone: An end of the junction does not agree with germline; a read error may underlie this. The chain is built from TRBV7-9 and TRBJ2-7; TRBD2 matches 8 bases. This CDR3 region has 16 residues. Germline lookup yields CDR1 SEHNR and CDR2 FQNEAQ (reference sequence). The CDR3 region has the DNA TGTTCCAGCAGCTTTTTCGGGACTAGAGAAACCTACGAGCAGTACTTC. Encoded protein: CSSSFFGTRETYEQYF.

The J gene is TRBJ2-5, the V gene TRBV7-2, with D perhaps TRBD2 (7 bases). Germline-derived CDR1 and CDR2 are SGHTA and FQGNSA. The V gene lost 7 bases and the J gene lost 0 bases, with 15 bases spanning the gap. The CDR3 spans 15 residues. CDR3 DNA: TGTGCCAGCACAGGGGCTAGCGGAAACCAAGAGACCCAGTACTTC. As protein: CASTGASGNQETQYF.

In DNA form, the CDR3 reads TGTGCCAGCAGCTTAGGTAGAGTTAACTATGGCTACACCTTC. Translating it yields CASSLGRVNYGYTF. The chain links TRBV11-2 to TRBJ1-2, with D unresolved. Germline assignment: CDR1 SGHAT and CDR2 FQNNGV. The CDR3 spans 14 residues. V was clipped by 1 base and J by 1 base, with 7 bases between them. Based on the CDR3 plus reference TRBV11-2 and TRBJ1-2, the full variable domain is EAGVAQSPRYKIIEKRQSVAFWCNPISGHATLYWYQQILGQGPKLLIQFQNNGVVDDSQLPKDRFSAERLKGVDSTLKIQPAKLEDSAVYLCASSLGRVNYGYTFGSGTRLTVV.

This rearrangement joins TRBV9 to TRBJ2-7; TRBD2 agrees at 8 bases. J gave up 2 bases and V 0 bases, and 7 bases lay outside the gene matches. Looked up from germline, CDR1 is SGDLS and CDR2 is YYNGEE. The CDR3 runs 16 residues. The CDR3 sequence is CASSVGVSGITYEQYF. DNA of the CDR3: TGTGCCAGCAGCGTAGGGGTTAGCGGGATCACCTACGAGCAGTACTTC.

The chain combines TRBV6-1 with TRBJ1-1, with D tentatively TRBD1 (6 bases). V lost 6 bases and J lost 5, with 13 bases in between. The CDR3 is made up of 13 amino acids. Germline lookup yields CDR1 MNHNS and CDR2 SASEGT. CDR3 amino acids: CASRNRAGTEAFF. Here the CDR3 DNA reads TGTGCCAGCAGAAACAGGGCCGGAACTGAAGCTTTCTTT.

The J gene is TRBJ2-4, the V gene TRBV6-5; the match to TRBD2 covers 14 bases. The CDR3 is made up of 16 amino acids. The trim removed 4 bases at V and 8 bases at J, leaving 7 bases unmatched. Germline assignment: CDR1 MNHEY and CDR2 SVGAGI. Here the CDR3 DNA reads TGTGCCAGCAGTTCTCCGGGACTAGCGGGAGTGGACATTCAGTACTTC. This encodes CASSSPGLAGVDIQYF.

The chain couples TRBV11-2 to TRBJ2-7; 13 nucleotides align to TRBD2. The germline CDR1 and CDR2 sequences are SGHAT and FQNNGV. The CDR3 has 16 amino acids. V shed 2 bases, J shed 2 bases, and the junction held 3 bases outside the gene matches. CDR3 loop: CASSLITSGGAYEQYF. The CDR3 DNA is TGTGCCAGCAGCTTAATAACTAGCGGGGGGGCCTACGAGCAGTACTTC.

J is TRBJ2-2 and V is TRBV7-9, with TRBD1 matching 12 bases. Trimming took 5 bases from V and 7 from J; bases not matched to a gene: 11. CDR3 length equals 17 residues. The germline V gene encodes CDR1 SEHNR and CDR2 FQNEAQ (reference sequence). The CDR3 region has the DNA TGTGCCAGCAGCGATCCTTGGGGACAGGGGGCCCACGGGGAGCTGTTTTTT. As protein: CASSDPWGQGAHGELFF.

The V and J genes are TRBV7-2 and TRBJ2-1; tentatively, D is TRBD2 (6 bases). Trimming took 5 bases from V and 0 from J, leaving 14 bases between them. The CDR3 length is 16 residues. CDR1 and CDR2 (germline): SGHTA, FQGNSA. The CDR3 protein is CASSLSSESSYNEQFF. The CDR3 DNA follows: TGTGCCAGCAGCCTCTCTAGCGAGAGCTCCTACAATGAGCAGTTCTTC.

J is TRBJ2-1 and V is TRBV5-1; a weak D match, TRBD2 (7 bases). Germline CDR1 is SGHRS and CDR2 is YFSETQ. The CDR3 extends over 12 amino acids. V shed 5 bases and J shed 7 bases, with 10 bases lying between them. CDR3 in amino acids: CASSRGANEQFF. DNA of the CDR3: TGCGCCAGCAGTCGGGGGGCGAATGAGCAGTTCTTC. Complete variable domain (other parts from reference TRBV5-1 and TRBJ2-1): KAGVTQTPRYLIKTRGQQVTLSCSPISGHRSVSWYQQTPGQGLQFLFEYFSETQRNKGNFPGRFSGRQFSNSRSEMNVSTLELGDSALYLCASSRGANEQFFGPGTRLTVL.

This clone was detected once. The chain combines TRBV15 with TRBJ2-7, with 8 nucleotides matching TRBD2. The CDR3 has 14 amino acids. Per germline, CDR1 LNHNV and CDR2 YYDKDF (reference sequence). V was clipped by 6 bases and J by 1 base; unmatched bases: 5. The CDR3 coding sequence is TGTGCCACCAGTACGGGAGGGGGGTCCTACGAGCAGTACTTC. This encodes CATSTGGGSYEQYF.